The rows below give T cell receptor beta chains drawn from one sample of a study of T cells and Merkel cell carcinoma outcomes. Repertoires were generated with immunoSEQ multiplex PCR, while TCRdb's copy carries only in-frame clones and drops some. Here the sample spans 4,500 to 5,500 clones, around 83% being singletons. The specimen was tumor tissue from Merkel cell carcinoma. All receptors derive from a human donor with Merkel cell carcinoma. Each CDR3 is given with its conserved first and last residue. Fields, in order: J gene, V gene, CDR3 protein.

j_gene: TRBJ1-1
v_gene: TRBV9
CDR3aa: CASSGVGARAFF

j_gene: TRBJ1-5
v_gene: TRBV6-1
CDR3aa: CASSQSTGGVPQHF

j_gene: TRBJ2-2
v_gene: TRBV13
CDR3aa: CASSASGRAAGELFF

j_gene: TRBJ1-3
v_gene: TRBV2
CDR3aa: CASTPGLSGNTVYF

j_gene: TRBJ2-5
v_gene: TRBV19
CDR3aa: CASSLGSGRGETQYF

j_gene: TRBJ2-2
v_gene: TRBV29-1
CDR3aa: CSVEARARAGELFF

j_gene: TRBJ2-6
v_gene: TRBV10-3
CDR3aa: CAIRGGPGTDPSSGANVLTF

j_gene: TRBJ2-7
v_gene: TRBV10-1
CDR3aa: CASSDLTGGSYEQYF

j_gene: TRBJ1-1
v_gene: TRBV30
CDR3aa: CAWSRDTGWAFF

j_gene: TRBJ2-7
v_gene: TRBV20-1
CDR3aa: CSARPGGEQYF

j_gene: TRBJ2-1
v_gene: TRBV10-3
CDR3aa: CAIGTSGKGEQFF

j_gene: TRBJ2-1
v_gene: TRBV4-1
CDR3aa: CASSQVPTLDNEQFF

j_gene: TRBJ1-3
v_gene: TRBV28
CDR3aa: CASSPRQDDSGNTIYF

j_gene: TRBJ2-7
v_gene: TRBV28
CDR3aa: CASSRVVQYF

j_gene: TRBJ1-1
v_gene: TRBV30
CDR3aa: CAWSGVLERNTEAFF

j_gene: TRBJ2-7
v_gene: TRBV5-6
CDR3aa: CASSSALAGVYEQYF

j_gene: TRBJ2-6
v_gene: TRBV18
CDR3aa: CASSPNGANVLTF

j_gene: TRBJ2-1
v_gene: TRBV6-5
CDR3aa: CASSPGAEQFF

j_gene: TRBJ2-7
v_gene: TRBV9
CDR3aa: CASGGSISYEQYF

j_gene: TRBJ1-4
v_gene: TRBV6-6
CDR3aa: CASAGVANEKLFF

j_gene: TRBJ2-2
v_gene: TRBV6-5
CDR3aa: CASSYSQGRTGELFF

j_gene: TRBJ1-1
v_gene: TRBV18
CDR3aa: CASSPPGGINTEAFF

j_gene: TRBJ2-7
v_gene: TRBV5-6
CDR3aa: CASSPGTVSYEQYF

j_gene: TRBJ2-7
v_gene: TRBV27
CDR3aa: CASGTGAHYEQYF

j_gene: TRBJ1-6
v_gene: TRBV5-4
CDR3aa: CASSLGTGLNNSPLHF

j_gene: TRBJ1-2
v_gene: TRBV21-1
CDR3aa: CASSSVGENYGYTF

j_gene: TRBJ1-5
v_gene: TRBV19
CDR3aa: CASRYSNQPQHF

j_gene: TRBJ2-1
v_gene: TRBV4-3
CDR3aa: CASSQDPPDRSYNEQFF